The present T cell receptor (beta chain) was sequenced within a study of blood T cells in healthy people across ages. A J-beta primer mix and a sample-barcoded 5' primer were used in a second PCR of about 7 to 11 cycles. TCRdb re-analysed the 5' RACE reads in MiXCR, keeping a single row per CDR3 protein. The sample includes over 700,000 distinct CDR3 sequences, approximately 53% of them seen just once. Germline values: CDR1 SQVTM, CDR2 ANQGSEA. This CDR3 is 14 amino acids long. Comment on this clonotype: Germline and junction disagree at one end, which may indicate a read error.

The source material was blood. This clonotype was sampled from a man aged 80 or over in good health. The chain has TRBV29-1 and TRBJ2-7; the match to TRBD2 covers 9 bases. CDR3 DNA: TGCAGCGTCACTACAGGGACTAGCTCCCACGAGCAGTACTTC. Its translation: CSVTTGTSSHEQYF.